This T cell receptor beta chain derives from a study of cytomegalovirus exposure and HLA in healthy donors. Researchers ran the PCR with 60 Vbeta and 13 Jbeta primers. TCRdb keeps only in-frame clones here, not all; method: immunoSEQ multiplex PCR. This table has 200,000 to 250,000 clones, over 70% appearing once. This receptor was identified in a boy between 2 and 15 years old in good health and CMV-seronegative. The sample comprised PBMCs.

CDR3 sequence (DNA): TGTGCCAGCAGCTTACTTGGTGACACCGGCTACAATGAGCAGTTCTTC. Protein product: CASSLLGDTGYNEQFF. The chain carries TRBV7-2 and TRBJ2-1, with unresolved D. Looked up from germline, CDR1 is SGHTA and CDR2 is FQGNSA. CDR3 length: 16 amino acids. Trimming cost V 2 bases and J 3 bases, with 14 bases left between them.